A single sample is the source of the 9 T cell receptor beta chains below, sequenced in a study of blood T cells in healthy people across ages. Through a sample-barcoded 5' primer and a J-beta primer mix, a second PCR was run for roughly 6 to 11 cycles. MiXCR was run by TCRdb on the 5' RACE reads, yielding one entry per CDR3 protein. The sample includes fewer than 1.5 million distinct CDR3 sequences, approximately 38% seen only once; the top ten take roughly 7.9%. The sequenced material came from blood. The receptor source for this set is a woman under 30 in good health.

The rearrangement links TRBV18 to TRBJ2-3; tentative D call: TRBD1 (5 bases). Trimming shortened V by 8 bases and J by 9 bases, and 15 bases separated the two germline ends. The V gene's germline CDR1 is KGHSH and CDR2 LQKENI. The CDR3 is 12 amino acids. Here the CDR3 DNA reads TGTGCCAGCGGACAAGCCCTGGGCACGCAGTATTTT. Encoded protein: CASGQALGTQYF.

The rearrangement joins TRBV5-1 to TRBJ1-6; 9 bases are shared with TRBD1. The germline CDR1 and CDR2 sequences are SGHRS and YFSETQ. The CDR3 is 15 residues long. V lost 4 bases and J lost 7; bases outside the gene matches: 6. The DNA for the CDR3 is TGCGCCAGCAGCCTGACAGGGGGAGGGAATTCACCCCTCCACTTT. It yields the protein CASSLTGGGNSPLHF.

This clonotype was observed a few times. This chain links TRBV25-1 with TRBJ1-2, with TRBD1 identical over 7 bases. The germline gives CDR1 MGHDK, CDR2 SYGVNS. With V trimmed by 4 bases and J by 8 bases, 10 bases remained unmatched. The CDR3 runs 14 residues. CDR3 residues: CASSVTGPGGGYTF. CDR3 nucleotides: TGTGCCAGCAGTGTGACAGGGCCTGGGGGCGGCTACACCTTC.

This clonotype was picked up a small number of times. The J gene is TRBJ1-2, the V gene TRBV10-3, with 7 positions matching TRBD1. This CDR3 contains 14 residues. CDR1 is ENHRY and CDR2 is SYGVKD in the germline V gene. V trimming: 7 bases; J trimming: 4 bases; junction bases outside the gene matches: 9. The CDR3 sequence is CAITQQGSSYGYTF. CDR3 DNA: TGTGCCATCACTCAACAGGGGTCGAGCTATGGCTACACCTTC.

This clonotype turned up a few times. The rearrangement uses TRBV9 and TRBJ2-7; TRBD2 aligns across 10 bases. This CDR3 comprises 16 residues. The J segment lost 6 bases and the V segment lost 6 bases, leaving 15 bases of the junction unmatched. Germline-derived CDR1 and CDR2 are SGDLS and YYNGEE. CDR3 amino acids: CASTLSPAGGFSEQYF. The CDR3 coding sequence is TGTGCCAGCACCCTCAGCCCAGCGGGAGGGTTCAGCGAGCAGTACTTC.

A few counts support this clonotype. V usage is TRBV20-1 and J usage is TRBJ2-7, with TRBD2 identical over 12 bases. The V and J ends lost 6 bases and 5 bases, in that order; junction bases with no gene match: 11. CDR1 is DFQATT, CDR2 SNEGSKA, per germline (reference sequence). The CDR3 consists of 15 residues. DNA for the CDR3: TGCAGTGCCACCTTACGACTAGCGGGGGCCCACGAGCAGTACTTC. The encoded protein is CSATLRLAGAHEQYF.

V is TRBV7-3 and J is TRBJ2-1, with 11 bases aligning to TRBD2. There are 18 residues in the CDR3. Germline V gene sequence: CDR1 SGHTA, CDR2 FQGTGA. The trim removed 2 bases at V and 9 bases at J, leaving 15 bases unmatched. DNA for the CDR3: TGTGCCAGCAGCTTAGTGTCTGGTCTAGCGGGGGGATGGGCTGAGCAGTTCTTC. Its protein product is CASSLVSGLAGGWAEQFF.

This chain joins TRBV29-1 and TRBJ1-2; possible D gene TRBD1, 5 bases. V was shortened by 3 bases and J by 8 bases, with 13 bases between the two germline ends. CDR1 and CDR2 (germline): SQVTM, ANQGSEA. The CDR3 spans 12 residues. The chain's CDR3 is CSVEKGPWGYTF. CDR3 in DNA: TGCAGCGTTGAGAAGGGGCCATGGGGCTACACCTTC. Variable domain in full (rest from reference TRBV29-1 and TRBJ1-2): SAVISQKPSRDICQRGTSLTIQCQVDSQVTMMFWYRQQPGQSLTLIATANQGSEATYESGFVIDKFPISRPNLTFSTLTVSNMSPEDSSIYLCSVEKGPWGYTFGSGTRLTVV.

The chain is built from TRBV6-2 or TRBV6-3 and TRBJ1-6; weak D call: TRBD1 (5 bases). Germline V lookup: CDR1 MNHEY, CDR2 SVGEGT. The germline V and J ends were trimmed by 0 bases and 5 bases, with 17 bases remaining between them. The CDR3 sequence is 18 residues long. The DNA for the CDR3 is TGTGCCAGCAGTTACTCGGGACGAGGGGCAACGAATAATTCACCCCTCCACTTT. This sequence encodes CASSYSGRGATNNSPLHF.